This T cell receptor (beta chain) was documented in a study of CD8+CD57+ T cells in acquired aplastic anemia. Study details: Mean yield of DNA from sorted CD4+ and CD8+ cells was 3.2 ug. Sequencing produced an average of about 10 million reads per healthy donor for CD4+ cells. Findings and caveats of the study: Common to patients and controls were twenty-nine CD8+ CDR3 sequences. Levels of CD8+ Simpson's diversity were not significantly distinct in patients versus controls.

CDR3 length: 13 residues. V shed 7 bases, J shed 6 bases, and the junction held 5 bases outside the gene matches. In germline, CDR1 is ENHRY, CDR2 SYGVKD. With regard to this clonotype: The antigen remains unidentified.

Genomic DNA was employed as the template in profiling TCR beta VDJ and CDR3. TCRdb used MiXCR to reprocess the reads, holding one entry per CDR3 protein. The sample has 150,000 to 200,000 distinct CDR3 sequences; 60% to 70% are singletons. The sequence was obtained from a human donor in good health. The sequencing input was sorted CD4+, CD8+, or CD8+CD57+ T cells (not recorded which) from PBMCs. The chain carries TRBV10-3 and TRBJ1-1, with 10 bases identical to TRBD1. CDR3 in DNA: TGTGCCATCAAAGGACAGGGGGTCTCTGAAGCTTTCTTT. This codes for CAIKGQGVSEAFF.